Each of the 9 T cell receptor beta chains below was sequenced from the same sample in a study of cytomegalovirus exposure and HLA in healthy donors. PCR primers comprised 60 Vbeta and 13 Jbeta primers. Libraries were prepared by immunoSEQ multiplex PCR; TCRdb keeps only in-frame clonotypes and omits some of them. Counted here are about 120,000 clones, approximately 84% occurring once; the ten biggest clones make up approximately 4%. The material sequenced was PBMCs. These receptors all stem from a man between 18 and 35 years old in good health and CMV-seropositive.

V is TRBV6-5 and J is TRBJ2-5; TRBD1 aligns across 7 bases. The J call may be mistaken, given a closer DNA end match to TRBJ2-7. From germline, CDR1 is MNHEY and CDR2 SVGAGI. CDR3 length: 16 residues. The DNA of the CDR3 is TGTGCCAGCAGTTACACACCGACAGGGAGTTGGTACGAGCAGTACTTC. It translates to CASSYTPTGSWYEQYF.

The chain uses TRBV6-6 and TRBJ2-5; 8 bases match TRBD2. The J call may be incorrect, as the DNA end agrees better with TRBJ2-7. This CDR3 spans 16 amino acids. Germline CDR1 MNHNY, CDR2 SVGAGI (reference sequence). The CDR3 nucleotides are TGTGCCAGCAGTTACTCAAGTAGCGGGGAGACCTACGAGCAGTACTTC. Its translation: CASSYSSSGETYEQYF.

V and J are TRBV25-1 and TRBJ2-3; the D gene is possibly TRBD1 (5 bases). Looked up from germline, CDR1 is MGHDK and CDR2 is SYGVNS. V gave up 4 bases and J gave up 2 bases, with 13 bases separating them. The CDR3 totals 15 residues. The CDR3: CASSGSRQFTDTQYF. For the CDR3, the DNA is TGTGCCAGCAGTGGGTCGCGACAGTTCACAGATACGCAGTATTTT.

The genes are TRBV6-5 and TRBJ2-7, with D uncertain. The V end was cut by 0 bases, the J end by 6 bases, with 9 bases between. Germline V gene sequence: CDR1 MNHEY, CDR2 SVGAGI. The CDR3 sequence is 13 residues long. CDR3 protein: CASSYSASGEQYF. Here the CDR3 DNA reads TGTGCCAGCAGTTACTCTGCTTCGGGCGAGCAGTACTTC.

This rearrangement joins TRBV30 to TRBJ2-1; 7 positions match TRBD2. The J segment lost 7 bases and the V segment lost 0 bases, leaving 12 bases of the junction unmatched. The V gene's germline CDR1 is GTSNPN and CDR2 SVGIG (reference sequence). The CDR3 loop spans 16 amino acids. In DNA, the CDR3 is TGTGCCTGGAGTGTTCGCCCCCGTTACGGGGGGAATGAGCAGTTCTTC. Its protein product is CAWSVRPRYGGNEQFF.

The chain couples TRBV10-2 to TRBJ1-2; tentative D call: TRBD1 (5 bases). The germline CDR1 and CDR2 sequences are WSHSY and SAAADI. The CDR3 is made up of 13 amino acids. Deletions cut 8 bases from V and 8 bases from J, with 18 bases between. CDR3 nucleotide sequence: TGCGCCAGCTCAGGGCCGACACAAAGCGGCTACACCTTC. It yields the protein CASSGPTQSGYTF.

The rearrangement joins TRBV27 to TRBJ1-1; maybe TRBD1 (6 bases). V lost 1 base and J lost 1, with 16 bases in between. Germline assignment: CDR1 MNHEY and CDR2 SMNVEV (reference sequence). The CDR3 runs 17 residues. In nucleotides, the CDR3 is TGTGCCAGCAGTTTATGGTCGGCAGGGGTGACGAACACTGAAGCTTTCTTT. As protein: CASSLWSAGVTNTEAFF.

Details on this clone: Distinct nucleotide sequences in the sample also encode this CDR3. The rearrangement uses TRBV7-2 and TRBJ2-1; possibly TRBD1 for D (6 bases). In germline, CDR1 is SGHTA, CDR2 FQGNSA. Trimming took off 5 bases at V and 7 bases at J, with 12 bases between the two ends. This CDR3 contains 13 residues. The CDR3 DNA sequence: TGTGCCAGCAGCCTCCGACAGGCTAATGAGCAGTTCTTC. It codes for CASSLRQANEQFF.

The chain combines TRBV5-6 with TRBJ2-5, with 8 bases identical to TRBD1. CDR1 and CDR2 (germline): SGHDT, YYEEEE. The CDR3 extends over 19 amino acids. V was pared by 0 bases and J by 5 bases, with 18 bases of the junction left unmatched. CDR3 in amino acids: CASSLERGRGQAFGETQYF. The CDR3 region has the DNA TGTGCCAGCAGCTTGGAGAGGGGTCGGGGACAGGCTTTCGGGGAGACCCAGTACTTC.